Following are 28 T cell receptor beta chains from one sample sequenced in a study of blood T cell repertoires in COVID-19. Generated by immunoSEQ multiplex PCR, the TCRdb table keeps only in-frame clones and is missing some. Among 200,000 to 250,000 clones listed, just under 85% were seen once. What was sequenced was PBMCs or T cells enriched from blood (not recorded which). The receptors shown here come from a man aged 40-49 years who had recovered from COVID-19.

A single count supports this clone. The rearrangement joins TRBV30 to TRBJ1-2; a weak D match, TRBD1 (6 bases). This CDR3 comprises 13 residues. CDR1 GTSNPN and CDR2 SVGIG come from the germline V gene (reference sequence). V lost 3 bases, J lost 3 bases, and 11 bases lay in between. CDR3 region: CAWSPRTDYGYTF. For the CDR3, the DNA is TGTGCCTGGAGCCCTCGGACAGACTATGGCTACACCTTC. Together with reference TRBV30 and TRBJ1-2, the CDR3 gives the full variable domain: SQTIHQWPATLVQPVGSPLSLECTVEGTSNPNLYWYRQAAGRGLQLLFYSVGIGQISSEVPQNLSASRPQDRQFILSSKKLLLSDSGFYLCAWSPRTDYGYTFGSGTRLTVV.

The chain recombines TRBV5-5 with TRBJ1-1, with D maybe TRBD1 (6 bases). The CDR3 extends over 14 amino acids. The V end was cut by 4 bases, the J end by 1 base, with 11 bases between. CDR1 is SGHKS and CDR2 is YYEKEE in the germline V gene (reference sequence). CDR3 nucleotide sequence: TGTGCCAGCAGCACCTGGACAGCGAACACTGAAGCTTTCTTT. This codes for CASSTWTANTEAFF. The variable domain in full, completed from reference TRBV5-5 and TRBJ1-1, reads DAGVTQSPTHLIKTRGQQVTLRCSPISGHKSVSWYQQVLGQGPQFIFQYYEKEERGRGNFPDRFSARQFPNYSSELNVNALLLGDSALYLCASSTWTANTEAFFGQGTRLTVV.

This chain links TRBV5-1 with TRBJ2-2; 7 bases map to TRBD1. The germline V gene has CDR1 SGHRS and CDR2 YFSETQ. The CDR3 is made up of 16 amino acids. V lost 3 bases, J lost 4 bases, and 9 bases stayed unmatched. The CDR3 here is CASSSAGTVGTGELFF. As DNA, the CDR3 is TGCGCCAGCAGCTCGGCCGGGACAGTGGGCACCGGGGAGCTGTTTTTT.

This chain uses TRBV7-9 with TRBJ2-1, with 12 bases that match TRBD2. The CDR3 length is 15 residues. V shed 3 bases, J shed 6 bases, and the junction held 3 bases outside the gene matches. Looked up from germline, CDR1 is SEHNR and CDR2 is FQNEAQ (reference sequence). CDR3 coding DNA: TGTGCCAGCAGCTTCCTAGCGGGAGGGCTCAATGAGCAGTTCTTC. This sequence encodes CASSFLAGGLNEQFF.

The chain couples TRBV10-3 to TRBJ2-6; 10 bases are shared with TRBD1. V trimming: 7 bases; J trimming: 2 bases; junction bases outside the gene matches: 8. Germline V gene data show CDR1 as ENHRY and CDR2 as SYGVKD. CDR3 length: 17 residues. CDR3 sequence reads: CAITAGQGYPGANVLTF. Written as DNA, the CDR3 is TGTGCCATCACCGCGGGACAGGGGTATCCTGGGGCCAACGTCCTGACTTTC.

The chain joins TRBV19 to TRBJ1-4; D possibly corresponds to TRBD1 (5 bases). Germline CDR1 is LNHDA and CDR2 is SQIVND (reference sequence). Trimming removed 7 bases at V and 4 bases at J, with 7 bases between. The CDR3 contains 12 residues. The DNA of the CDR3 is TGTGCCAGTAAGGGGTTTAATGAAAAACTGTTTTTT. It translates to CASKGFNEKLFF.

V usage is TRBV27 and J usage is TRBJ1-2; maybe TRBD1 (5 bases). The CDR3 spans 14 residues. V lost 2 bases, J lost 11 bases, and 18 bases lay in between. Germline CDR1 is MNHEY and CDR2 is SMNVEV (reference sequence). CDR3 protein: CASSLNALAGRYTF. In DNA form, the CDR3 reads TGTGCCAGCAGTTTAAATGCATTGGCAGGGAGGTACACCTTC.

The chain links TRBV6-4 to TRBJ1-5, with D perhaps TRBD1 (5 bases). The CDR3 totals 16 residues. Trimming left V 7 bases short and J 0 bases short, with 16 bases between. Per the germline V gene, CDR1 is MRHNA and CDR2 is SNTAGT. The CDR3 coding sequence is TGTGCCAGCACCACCTCAGGGTTTAATAGCAATCAGCCCCAGCATTTT. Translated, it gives CASTTSGFNSNQPQHF.

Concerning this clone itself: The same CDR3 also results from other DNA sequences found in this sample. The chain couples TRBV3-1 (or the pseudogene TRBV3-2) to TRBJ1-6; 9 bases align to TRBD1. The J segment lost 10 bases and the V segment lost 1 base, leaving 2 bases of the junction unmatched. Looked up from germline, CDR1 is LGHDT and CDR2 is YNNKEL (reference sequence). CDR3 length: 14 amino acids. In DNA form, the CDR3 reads TGTGCCAGCAGCCAAGGGACAGGGGAATCACCCCTCCACTTT. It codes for CASSQGTGESPLHF.

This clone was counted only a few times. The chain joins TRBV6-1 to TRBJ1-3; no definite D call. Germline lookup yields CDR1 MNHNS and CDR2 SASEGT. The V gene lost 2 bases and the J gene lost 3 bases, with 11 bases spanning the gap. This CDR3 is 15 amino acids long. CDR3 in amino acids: CASSEQQANGNTIYF. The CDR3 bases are TGTGCCAGCAGTGAACAGCAGGCGAATGGAAACACCATATATTTT.

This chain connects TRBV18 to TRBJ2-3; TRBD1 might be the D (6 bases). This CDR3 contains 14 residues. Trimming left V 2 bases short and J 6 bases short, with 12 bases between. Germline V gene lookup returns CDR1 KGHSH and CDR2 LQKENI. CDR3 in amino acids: CASSPTGGWDTQYF. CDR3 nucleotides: TGTGCCAGCTCACCAACTGGGGGCTGGGATACGCAGTATTTT.

CDR3 DNA: TGTGCCTGGAGTGGGACTCTAGCCGGTGAAAAACTGTTTTTT. Protein: CAWSGTLAGEKLFF. The gene calls are TRBV30 and TRBJ1-4; D call uncertain. The CDR3 has 14 residues. Germline V lookup: CDR1 GTSNPN, CDR2 SVGIG (reference sequence). Trimming shortened V by 1 base and J by 7 bases, and 13 bases separated the two germline ends.

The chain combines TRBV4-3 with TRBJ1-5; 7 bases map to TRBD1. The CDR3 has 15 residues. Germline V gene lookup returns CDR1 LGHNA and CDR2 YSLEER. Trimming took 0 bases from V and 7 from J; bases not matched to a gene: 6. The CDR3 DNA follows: TGCGCCAGCAGCCAAGATCTAGGGGGCGGGCAGCCCCAGCATTTT. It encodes CASSQDLGGGQPQHF.

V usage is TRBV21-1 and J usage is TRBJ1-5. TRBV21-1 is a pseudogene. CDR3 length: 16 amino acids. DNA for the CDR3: TGTGCCAGCAGCAATCGGGGGGAGGTAGGCAATCAGCCCCAGCATTTT. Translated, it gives CASSNRGEVGNQPQHF.

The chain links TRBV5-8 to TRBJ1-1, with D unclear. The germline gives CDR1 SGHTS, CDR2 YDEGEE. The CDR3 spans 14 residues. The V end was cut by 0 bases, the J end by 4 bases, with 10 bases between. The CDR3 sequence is CASSLEAGGTEAFF. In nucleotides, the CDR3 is TGTGCCAGCAGCTTGGAAGCAGGAGGCACTGAAGCTTTCTTT. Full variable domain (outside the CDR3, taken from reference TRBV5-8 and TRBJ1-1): EAGVTQSPTHLIKTRGQQATLRCSPISGHTSVYWYQQALGLGLQFLLWYDEGEERNRGNFPPRFSGRQFPNYSSELNVNALELEDSALYLCASSLEAGGTEAFFGQGTRLTVV.

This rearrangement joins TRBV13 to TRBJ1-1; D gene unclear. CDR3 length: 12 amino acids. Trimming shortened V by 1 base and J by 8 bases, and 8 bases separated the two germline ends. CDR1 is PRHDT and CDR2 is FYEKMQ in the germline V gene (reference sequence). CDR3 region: CASSLVRSEAFF. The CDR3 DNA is TGTGCCAGCAGCTTAGTCCGGTCGGAAGCTTTCTTT.

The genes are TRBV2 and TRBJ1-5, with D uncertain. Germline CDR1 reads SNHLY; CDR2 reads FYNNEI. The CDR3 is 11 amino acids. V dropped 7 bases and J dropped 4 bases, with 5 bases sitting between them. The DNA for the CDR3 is TGTGCCAGCAACAGAAATCAGCCCCAGCATTTT. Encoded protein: CASNRNQPQHF.

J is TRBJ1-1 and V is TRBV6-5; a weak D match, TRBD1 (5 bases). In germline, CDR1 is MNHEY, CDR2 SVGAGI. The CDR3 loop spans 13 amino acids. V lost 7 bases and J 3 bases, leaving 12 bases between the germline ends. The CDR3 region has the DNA TGTGCCAGCACCAAGGGACTCCACACTGAAGCTTTCTTT. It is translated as CASTKGLHTEAFF.

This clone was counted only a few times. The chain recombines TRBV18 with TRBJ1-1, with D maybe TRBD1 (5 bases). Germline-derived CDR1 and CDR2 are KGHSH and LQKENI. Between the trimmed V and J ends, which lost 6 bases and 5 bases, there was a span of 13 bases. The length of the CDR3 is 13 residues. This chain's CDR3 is CASSLQGGTEAFF. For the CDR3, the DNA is TGTGCCAGCTCTCTCCAGGGAGGAACTGAAGCTTTCTTT.

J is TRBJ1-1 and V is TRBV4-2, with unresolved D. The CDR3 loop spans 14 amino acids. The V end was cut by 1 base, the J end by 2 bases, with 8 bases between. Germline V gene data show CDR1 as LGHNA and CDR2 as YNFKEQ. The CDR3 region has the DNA TGTGCCAGCAGCCAAGGAGGGTCTAACACTGAAGCTTTCTTT. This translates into CASSQGGSNTEAFF.

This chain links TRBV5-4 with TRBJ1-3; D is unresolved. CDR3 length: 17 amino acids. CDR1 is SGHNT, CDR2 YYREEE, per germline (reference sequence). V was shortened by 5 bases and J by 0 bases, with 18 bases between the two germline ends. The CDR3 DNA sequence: TGTGCCAGCAGTTCCGCGTCGACGGGTATCTCTGGAAACACCATATATTTT. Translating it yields CASSSASTGISGNTIYF.

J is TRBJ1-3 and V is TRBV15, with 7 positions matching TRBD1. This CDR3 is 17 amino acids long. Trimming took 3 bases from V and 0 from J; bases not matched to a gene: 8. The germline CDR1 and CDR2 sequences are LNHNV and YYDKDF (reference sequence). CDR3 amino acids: CATSRTGSLISGNTIYF. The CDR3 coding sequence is TGTGCCACCAGCAGGACAGGGAGCCTTATCTCTGGAAACACCATATATTTT.

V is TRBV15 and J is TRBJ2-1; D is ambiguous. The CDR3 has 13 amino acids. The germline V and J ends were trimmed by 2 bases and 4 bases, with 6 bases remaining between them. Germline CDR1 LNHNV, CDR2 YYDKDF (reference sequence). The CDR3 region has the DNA TGTGCCACCAGCAGACCGAGGTACAATGAGCAGTTCTTC. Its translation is CATSRPRYNEQFF.

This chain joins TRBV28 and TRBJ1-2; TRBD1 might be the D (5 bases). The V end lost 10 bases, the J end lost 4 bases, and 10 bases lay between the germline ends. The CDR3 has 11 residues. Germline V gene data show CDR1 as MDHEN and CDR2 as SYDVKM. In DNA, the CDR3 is TGTGCCACGGGGGAGCTCTATGGCTACACCTTC. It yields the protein CATGELYGYTF.

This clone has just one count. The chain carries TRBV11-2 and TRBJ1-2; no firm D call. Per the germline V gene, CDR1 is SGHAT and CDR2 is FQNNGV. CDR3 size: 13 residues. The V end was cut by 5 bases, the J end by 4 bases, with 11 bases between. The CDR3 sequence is CASSLSYVYGYTF. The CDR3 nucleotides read TGTGCCAGCAGCCTATCGTATGTCTATGGCTACACCTTC.

Here the CDR3 reads CASMRETQYF. CDR3 DNA: TGTGCCAGCATGAGGGAGACCCAGTACTTC. The chain uses TRBV7-9 and TRBJ2-5; D uncertain. Per the germline V gene, CDR1 is SEHNR and CDR2 is FQNEAQ (reference sequence). The CDR3 contains 10 residues. Trimming pared 7 bases from V and 5 bases from J, leaving 5 bases between.

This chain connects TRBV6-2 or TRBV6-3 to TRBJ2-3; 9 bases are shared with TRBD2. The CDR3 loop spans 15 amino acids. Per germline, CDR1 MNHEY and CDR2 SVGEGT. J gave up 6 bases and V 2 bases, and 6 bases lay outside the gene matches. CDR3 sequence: CASSYVLAGSDTQYF. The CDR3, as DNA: TGTGCCAGCAGTTACGTCCTAGCGGGGTCCGATACGCAGTATTTT.

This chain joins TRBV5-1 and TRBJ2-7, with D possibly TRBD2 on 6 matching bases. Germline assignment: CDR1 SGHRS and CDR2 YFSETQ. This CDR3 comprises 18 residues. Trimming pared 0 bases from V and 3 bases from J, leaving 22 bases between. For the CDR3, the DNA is TGCGCCAGCAGCTTGGGGCGGGGCGAGGGGAGCGTATTCTACGAGCAGTACTTC. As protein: CASSLGRGEGSVFYEQYF.